This T cell receptor beta chain was identified during a study of blood T cell repertoires in COVID-19. About the research overall: The cDNA or gDNA used as material had been derived from T cells, B-cell-depleted T cells, or PBMCs.

CDR3 size: 12 residues. Germline lookup yields CDR1 GTSNPN and CDR2 SVGIG (reference sequence). V lost 5 bases and J 1 base, leaving 8 bases between the germline ends. Assay used: immunoSEQ multiplex PCR; TCRdb lists only in-frame clones, some missing. The table lists about 250,000 clones, approximately 82% of them singletons, with 8.6% in the top ten. The receptor was isolated from a man between 40 and 49 years old with active or convalescent COVID-19. The chain recombines TRBV30 with TRBJ2-5; a possible D gene is TRBD2 (5 bases). Source material: peripheral blood. The CDR3 sequence is CAWSGIQETQYF. The DNA of the CDR3 is TGTGCCTGGTCGGGGATCCAAGAGACCCAGTACTTC.